This TCR beta chain was documented in a study of spatial heterogeneity in lung cancer. One entry per CDR3 protein, called by TCRdb with MiXCR from the 5' RACE reads. The data contain around 110,000 distinct CDR3 sequences, 12% of them seen just once; the ten biggest clones take up 16%. CDR3 length equals 14 residues. Germline assignment: CDR1 DFQATT and CDR2 SNEGSKA (reference sequence). V gave up 7 bases and J gave up 5 bases; unmatched junction bases: 7. This clonotype was detected only a few times. Documented time point: blood at routine non-recurrence follow-up after resection. From tumor, nontumor lung or frozen PBMC, whole RNA was taken unsorted for sequencing.

The input for sequencing was PBMCs, taken at follow-up. The sequence derives from a male donor with early-stage non-small cell lung cancer. V and J are TRBV20-1 and TRBJ2-3; TRBD2 matches 12 bases. CDR3 loop: CSVATSGGRDTQYF. CDR3 bases: TGCAGTGTAGCGACTAGCGGGGGCAGAGATACGCAGTATTTT.